This T cell receptor (beta chain) was retrieved from a study of cytomegalovirus exposure and HLA in healthy donors. Study overall: Unique TCR beta sequences numbering some 110 million came from 150 million to 200 million T cells in an earlier analysis. The study's findings and limits: The authors later found TCR association rates varying by HLA locus, with DRB1 most and HLA-C fewest.

With 2 bases removed from V and 0 bases from J, the gap between germline ends came to 6 bases. Germline V CDR1 and CDR2: MNHNS, SASEGT. The CDR3 length is 14 residues. This PCR relied on a set of 60 Vbeta primers and 13 Jbeta primers. Clones were read by immunoSEQ multiplex PCR, and TCRdb kept only the in-frame ones, dropping some. The sample includes about 120,000 clones, around three quarters of them seen just once. About this clone itself: Its antigen is undetermined.

Material for sequencing was PBMCs. This clonotype was sampled from a human donor in good health. This sequence joins TRBV6-1 and TRBJ2-3; D not resolved. The CDR3 DNA reads TGTGCCAGCAGTGAATTTCCGAGCACAGATACGCAGTATTTT. Its protein product is CASSEFPSTDTQYF.